The clone carrying this TCR beta chain came up a few times. Its antigen is not identified. Trimming took 0 bases from V and 4 from J; bases not matched to a gene: 9. Per germline, CDR1 SGHRS and CDR2 YFSETQ. The CDR3 contains 18 residues. TCRdb reprocessed the 5' RACE reads via MiXCR and lists one record per CDR3 protein. The sample lists some 130,000 distinct CDR3 sequences, roughly 13% seen once, with about 3% in the top ten. The entry originates in a study of CD8 T cells in ankylosing spondylitis. Study outcomes and limitations: About 8 highly homologous variants made up a TCR beta motif, and this motif appeared characteristic of ankylosing spondylitis blood.

The J gene is TRBJ2-1, the V gene TRBV5-1; 11 bases are shared with TRBD2. This TCR was sampled from a female donor with ankylosing spondylitis or in good health (not recorded which). Sample: blood, either unsorted or a sorted T cell fraction (not recorded which). The CDR3 loop reads CASSLEFSGGAWYNEQFF. The CDR3 nucleotides are TGCGCCAGCAGCTTGGAATTTAGCGGGGGGGCGTGGTACAATGAGCAGTTCTTC.